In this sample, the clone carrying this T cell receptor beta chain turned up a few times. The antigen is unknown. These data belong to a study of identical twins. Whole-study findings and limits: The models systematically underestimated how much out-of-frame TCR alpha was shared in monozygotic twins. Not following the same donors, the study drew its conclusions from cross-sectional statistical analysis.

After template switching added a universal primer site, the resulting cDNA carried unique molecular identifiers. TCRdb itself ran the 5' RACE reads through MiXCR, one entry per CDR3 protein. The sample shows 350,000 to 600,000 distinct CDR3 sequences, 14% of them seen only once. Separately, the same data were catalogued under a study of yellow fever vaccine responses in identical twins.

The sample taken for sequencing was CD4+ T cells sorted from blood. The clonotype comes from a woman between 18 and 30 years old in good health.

The CDR3 is CASSEVADTQYF. Here the CDR3 DNA reads TGTGCCAGCAGCGAGGTCGCGGATACGCAGTATTTT. This chain uses TRBV7-9 with TRBJ2-3, with D uncertain. Germline CDR1 reads SEHNR; CDR2 reads FQNEAQ (reference sequence). The length of the CDR3 is 12 residues. Trimming removed 5 bases at V and 6 bases at J, with 9 bases between.